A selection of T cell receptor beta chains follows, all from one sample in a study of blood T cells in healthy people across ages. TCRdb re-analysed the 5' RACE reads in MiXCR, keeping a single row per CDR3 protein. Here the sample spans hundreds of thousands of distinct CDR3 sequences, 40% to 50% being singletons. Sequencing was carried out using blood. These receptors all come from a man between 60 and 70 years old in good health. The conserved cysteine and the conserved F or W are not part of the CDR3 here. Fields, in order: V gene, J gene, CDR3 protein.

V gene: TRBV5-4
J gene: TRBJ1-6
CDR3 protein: ASSLEPGQLLNSPLH

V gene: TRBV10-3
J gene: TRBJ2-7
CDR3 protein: AIKQGRSSYEQY

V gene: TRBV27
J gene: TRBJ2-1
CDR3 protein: ASSLSLNNEQF

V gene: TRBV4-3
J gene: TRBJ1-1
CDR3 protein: ASSPTSGEWVNTEAF

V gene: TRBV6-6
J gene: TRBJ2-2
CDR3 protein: ASSGTSVSTGELF

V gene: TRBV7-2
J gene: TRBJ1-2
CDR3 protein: ASSVGQGAKSYGYT

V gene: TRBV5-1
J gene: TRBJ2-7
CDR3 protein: ASSVGLGRNAYEQY

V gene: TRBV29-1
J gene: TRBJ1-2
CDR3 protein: SVGGDYGYT

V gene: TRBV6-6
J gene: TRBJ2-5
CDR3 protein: ASSYRIQETQY

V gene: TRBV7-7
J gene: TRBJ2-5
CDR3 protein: ASGRIGTSAQETQY

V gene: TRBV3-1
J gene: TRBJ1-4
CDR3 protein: ASGDVNEKLF

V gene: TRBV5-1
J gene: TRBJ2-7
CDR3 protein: ASSDGTSGGGTYEQY

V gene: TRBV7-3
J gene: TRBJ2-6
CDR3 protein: ASSLIGGPTGANVLT

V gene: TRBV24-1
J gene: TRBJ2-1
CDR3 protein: ATSPGTEYNEQF